This TCR beta chain derives from a study of brain T cells in children with intractable seizures. TCRdb's copy holds only in-frame clones and misses some; the assay was immunoSEQ multiplex PCR. The repertoire holds roughly 120,000 clones, with approximately 94% as singletons. Trimming cost V 4 bases and J 4 bases, with 9 bases left between them. Germline assignment: CDR1 SGDLS and CDR2 YYNGEE. This CDR3 is built from 13 residues. The sequencing here drew on peripheral blood, taken at surgery. The source of this sequence is a boy younger than two with hemimegalencephaly and intractable seizures. The chain uses TRBV9 and TRBJ2-1, with a tentative D call TRBD1 (5 bases). This chain's CDR3 is CASSPQEYNEQFF. In DNA, the CDR3 is TGTGCCAGCAGCCCACAGGAGTACAATGAGCAGTTCTTC.